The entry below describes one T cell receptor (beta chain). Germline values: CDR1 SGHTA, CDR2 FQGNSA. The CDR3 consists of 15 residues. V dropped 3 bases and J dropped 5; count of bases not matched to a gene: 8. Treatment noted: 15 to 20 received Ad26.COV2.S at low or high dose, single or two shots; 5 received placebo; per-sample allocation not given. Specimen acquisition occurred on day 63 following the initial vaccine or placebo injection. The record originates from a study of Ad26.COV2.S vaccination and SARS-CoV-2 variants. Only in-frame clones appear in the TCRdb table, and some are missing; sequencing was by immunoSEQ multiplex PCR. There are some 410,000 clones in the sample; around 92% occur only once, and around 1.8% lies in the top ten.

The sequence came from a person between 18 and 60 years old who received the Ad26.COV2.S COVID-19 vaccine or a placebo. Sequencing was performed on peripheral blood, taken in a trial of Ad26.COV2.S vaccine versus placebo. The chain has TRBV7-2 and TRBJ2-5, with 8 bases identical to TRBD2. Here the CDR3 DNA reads TGTGCCAGCAGCTTTGGACCCAGCGGGGGCGAGACCCAGTACTTC. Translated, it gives CASSFGPSGGETQYF.